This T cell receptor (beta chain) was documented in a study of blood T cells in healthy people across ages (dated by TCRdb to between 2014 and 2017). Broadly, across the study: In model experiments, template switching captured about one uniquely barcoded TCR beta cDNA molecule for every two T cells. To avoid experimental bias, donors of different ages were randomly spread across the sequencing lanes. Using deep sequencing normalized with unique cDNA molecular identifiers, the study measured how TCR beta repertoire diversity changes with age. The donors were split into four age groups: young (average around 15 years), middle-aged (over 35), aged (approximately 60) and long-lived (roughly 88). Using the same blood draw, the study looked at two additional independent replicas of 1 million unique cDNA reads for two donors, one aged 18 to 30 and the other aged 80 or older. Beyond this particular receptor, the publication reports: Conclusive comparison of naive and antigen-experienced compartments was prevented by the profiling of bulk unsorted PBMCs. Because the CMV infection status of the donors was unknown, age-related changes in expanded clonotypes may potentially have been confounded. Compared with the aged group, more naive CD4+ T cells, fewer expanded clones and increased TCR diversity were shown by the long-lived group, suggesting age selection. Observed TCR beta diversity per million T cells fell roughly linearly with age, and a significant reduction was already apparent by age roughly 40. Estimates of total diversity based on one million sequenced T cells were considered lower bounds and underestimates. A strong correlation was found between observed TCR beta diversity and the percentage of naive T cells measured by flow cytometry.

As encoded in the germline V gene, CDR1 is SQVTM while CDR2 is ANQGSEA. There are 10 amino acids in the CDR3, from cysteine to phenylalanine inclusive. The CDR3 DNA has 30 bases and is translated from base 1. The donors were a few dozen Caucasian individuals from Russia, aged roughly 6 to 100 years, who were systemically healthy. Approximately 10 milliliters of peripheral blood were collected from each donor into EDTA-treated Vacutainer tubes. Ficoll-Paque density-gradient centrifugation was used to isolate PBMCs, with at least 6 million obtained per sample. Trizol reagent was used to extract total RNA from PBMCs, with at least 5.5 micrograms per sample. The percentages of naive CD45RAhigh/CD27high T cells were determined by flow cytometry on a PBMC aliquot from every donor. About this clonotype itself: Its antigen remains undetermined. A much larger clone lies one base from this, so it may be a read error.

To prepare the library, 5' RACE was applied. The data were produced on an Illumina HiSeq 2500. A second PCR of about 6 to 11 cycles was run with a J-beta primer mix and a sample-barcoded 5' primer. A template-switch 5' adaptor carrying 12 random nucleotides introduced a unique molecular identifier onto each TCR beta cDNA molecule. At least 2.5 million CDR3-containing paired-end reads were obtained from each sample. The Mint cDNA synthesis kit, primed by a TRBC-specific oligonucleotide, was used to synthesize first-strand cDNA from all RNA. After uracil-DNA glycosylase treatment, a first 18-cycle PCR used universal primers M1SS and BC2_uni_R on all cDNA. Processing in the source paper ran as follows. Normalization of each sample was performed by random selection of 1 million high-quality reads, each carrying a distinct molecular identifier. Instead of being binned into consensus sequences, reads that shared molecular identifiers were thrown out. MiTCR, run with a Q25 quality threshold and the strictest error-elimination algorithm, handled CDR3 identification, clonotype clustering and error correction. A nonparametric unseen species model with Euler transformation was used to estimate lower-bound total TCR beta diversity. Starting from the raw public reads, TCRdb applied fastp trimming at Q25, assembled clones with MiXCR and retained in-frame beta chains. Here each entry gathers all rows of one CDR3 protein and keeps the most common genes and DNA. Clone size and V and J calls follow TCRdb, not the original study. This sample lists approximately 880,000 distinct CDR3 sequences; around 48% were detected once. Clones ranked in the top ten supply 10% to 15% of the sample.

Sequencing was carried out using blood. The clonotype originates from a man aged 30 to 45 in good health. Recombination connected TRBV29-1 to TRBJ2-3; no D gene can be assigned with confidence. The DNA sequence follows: TGCAGTTCCCTACTTGATACGCAGTATTTT. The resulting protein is CSSLLDTQYF.